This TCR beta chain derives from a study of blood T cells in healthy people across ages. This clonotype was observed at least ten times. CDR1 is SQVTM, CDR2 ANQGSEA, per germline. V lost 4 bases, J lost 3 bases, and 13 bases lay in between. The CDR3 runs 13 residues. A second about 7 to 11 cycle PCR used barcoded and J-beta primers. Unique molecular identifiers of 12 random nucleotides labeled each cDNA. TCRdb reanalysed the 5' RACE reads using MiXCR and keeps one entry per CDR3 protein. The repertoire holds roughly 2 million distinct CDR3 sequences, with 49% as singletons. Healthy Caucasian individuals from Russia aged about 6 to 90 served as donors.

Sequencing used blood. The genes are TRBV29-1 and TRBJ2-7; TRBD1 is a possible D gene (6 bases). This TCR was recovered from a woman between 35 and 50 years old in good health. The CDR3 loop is CSVVSGVGYEQYF. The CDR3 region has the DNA TGCAGCGTTGTTTCAGGGGTCGGCTACGAGCAGTACTTC.